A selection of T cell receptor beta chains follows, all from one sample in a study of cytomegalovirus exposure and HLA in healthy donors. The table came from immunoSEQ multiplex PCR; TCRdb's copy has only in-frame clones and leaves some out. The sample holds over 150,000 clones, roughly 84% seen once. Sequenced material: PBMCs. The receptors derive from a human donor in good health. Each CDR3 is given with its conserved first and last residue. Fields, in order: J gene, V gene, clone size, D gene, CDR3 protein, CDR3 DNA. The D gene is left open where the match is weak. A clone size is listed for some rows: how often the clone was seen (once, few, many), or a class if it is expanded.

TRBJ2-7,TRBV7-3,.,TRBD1,CASSLHGTGSYEQYF,TGTGCCAGCAGCTTACACGGGACAGGATCCTACGAGCAGTACTTC
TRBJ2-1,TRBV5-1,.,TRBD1,CASSFPGTEPRFSYNEQFF,TGCGCCAGCAGCTTCCCCGGGACAGAGCCCCGATTTTCCTACAATGAGCAGTTCTTC
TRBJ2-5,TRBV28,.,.,CASSSGLLGETQYF,TGTGCCAGCAGTTCGGGACTCCTAGGGGAGACCCAGTACTTC
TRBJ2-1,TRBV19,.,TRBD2,CASNGLAGVYNEQFF,TGTGCCAGTAACGGGCTAGCGGGAGTCTACAATGAGCAGTTCTTC
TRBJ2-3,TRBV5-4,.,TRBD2,CASSLGLAAKSSTDTQYF,TGTGCCAGCAGCTTGGGCCTAGCGGCAAAATCCAGCACAGATACGCAGTATTTT
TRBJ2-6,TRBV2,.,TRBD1,CASNGQGASGANVLTF,TGTGCCAGCAACGGACAGGGTGCCTCTGGGGCCAACGTCCTGACTTTC
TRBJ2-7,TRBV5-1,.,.,CASSLADDRPYYEQYF,TGCGCCAGCAGCTTGGCCGACGACAGGCCCTACTACGAGCAGTACTTC
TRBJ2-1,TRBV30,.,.,CAWSGQSSSYNEQFF,TGTGCCTGGAGTGGACAAAGCTCATCCTACAATGAGCAGTTCTTC
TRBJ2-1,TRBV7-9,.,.,CASSLYGSSYNEQFF,TGTGCCAGCAGCTTATACGGGAGCTCCTACAATGAGCAGTTCTTC
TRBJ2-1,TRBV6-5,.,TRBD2,CASSAAGGNEQFF,TGTGCCAGCAGTGCAGCGGGAGGCAATGAGCAGTTCTTC
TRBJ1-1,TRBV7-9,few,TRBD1,CASNQGDTEAFF,TGTGCCAGCAACCAGGGGGACACTGAAGCTTTCTTT
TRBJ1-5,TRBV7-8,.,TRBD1,CASSQRDRGFNQPQHF,TGTGCCAGCAGCCAACGGGACAGGGGGTTCAATCAGCCCCAGCATTTT
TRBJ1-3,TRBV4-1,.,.,CASSQEGVSGNTIYF,TGCGCCAGCAGCCAAGAAGGGGTCTCTGGAAACACCATATATTTT
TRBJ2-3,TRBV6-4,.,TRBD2,CASSDSGGSGTDTQYF,TGTGCCAGCAGTGACAGCGGGGGCTCCGGCACAGATACGCAGTATTTT
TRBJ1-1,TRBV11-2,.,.,CASSRIGQTEAFF,TGTGCCAGCAGCCGAATCGGACAAACTGAAGCTTTCTTT
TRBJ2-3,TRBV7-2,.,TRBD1,CASSGRGRKDTQYF,TGTGCCAGCAGCGGCAGGGGGCGAAAAGATACGCAGTATTTT